This note documents a single T cell receptor beta chain sequence. This sample was taken from a study of blood T cell repertoires in COVID-19. Original methodology: Amplification of reference gene primers provided the estimated nucleated cell counts. Method: immunoSEQ multiplex PCR; TCRdb's copy keeps in-frame clones and lacks some. D and trimming come from the DNA, and the V and J calls and clone size come from that table. The sample records 340,000 or so clones, around 86% being singletons. The CDR3 consists of 16 residues. Germline V lookup: CDR1 MNHNS, CDR2 SASEGT. Deletions cut 1 base from V and 1 base from J, with 13 bases between.

Sequenced input: peripheral blood. This sequence originates from a man between 45 and 60 years old with active or convalescent COVID-19. The chain combines TRBV6-1 with TRBJ1-1; D is possibly TRBD1 (6 bases). CDR3 loop: CASSEGYRVPNTEAFF. The CDR3, as DNA: TGTGCCAGCAGTGAAGGGTACAGGGTCCCGAACACTGAAGCTTTCTTT.